The clone carrying this T cell receptor beta chain was detected only a few times. Its antigen is unknown. These data originate in a study of T cells after yellow fever vaccination. The CDR3 has 12 amino acids. Between the trimmed V and J ends, which lost 5 bases and 6 bases, there was a span of 5 bases. The V gene's germline CDR1 is MNHEY and CDR2 SMNVEV (reference sequence). In TCRdb, the 5' RACE reads were re-called with MiXCR into one record per CDR3 protein. The table has 120,000 or so distinct CDR3 sequences, over 12% seen once; the top ten hold roughly 45%. Study observations and caveats: Just a small share of clonotypes turned up in the CD4 compartment as well as the CD8 compartment. FACS-sorted repertoires might harbor abundant contaminating clonotypes from the bulk population. Reappearing after the booster were most of the clones from primary vaccination (around 96% CD4, approximately 89% CD8).

The sequence was obtained from a man aged 18 to 29 who received the YFV17D yellow fever vaccine. The material sequenced was CD8+ T cells sorted from PBMCs, taken 5 days after the yellow fever booster vaccination. The rearrangement links TRBV27 to TRBJ1-6; D uncertain. The CDR3 is CASSHGNSPLHF. In nucleotides, the CDR3 is TGTGCCAGCAGTCACGGTAATTCACCCCTCCACTTT.